The clone carrying this T cell receptor beta chain was picked up many times. Antigen unknown. This entry is derived from a study of blood T cells in healthy people across ages. The wider study: The template switching approach captured approximately one barcoded beta molecule for every two T cells. Findings of the study overall: Shifts in expanded clonotypes may have been confounded by donor CMV status, which was unknown.

The germline gives CDR1 SGHRS, CDR2 YFSETQ. V lost 0 bases to trimming and J lost 1 base, with 13 bases between them. The CDR3 sequence is 16 residues long. PCR was performed a second time for about 7 to 12 cycles using a sample-barcoded 5' primer and a J-beta primer mix. TCRdb reprocessed the 5' RACE reads with MiXCR, giving one entry per CDR3 protein. The table records hundreds of thousands of distinct CDR3 sequences, approximately 30% of them present only once. The V call is TRBV5-1, the J call TRBJ1-2; no firm D call. Material for sequencing was blood. The receptor comes from a woman aged 80 or over in good health. The CDR3 DNA follows: TGCGCCAGCAGCTTGGAGCAGGCGAGGAATAACTATGGCTACACCTTC. Translating it yields CASSLEQARNNYGYTF.